The T cell receptor (beta chain) described here comes from a study of CD8+ T cells in alopecia areata. Investigators isolated RNA and reverse transcribed it into cDNA to act as the sequencing template. Clones were sequenced by immunoSEQ multiplex PCR, and TCRdb holds only the in-frame ones, with some missing. The sample holds approximately 130,000 clones, around 50% seen once. On this clone itself: Its antigen is unknown.

Findings and limits, study-wide: Sequencing of scalp tissue also captures the resident alphabeta T cells of normal skin. Mouse data revealed clearer TCR sharing than patient data did, a gap possibly tied to HLA. For lesional scalp, especially alopecia totalis/universalis, clonality was higher than in normal scalp.

The CDR3 extends over 16 amino acids. The V end was cut by 5 bases, the J end by 4 bases, with 17 bases between. The germline CDR1 and CDR2 sequences are SGHVS and FQNEAQ. The chain is built from TRBV7-8 and TRBJ2-2; unclear D gene. Sequenced input: NKG2D-low CD8+ T cells sorted from blood. The sequence was collected from a human donor with alopecia areata. The CDR3 loop is CASSQMTKASTGELFF. Written as DNA, the CDR3 is TGTGCCAGCAGCCAGATGACAAAAGCAAGCACCGGGGAGCTGTTTTTT.